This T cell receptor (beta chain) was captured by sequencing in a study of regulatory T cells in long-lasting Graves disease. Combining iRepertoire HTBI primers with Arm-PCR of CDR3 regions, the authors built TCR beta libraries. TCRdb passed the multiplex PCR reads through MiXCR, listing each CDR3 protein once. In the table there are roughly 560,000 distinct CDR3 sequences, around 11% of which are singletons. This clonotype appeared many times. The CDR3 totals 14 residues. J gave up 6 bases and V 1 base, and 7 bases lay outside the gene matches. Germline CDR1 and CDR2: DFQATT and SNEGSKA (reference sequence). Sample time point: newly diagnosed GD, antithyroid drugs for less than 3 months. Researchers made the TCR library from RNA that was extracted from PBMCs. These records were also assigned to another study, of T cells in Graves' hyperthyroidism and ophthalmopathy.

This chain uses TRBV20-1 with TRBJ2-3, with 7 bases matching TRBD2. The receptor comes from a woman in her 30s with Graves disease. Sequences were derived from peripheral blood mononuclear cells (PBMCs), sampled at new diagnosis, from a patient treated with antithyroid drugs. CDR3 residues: CSARVGRVGDTQYF. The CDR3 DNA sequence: TGCAGTGCTAGAGTGGGGAGGGTCGGGGATACGCAGTATTTT.